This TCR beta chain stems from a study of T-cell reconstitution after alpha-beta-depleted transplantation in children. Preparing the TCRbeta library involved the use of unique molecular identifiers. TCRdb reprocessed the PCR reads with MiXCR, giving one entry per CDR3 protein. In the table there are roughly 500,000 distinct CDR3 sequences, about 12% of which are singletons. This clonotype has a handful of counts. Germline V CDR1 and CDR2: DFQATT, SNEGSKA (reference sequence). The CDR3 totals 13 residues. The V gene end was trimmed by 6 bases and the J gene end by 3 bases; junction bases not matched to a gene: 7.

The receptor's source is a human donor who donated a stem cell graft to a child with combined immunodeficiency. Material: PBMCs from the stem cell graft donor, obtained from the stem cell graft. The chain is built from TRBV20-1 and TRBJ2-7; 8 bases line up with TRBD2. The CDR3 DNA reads TGCAGTGCGCGGACTAGCAGTCGCTACGAGCAGTACTTC. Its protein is CSARTSSRYEQYF.